Sequencing of this T cell receptor beta chain was carried out in a study of blood T cell repertoires in COVID-19 (dated by TCRdb to about 2020). Regarding the study in general: The collaborator samples originated in the United States, Italy and Spain and spanned the acute and convalescent phases of COVID-19. Where available, HLA class I and class II types were obtained from metadata supplied by the sample provider rather than from assay-based typing. Sample metadata almost always included a de-identified subject ID, COVID-19 status, age in years and sex. The samples were drawn from two sources: the first 160 participants of the ongoing ImmuneRACE study, and over 950 subjects contributed by 6 global collaborators. Subjects who had been exposed to COVID-19, were actively infected with it, or had recovered from it provided the deeply sampled blood TCRbeta repertoires that made up the dataset. The repertoires were released in a freely available public database intended as a resource for research on the immune response to SARS-CoV-2. The prospective study material was composed of cDNA or gDNA derived from T cells, B-cell-depleted T cells, or PBMCs.

As for this clone: Its antigen is currently not known. Per-nucleotide qualities are absent, and no much larger clonotype sits a single base away.

Collaborating institutions collected whole blood in K2EDTA tubes following their own protocols. Collaborator samples were shipped for TCRbeta analysis as frozen whole blood, isolated PBMCs, or DNA extracted from either sample type. TCRbeta CDR3 regions were amplified from genomic DNA by means of the immunoSEQ Assay, a bias-controlled multiplex PCR. The paper's data handling went like this. The number of nucleated cells in each sample was estimated from the amplification of reference gene primers within the assay. To quantify the absolute abundance of each unique TCRbeta CDR3 rearrangement, sequence reads were collapsed and filtered. For each sample, productive Simpson clonality was calculated as the square root of Simpson's diversity index across productive rearrangements. Held by TCRdb, this immuneACCESS table contains in-frame sequences only and omits some clones. Under half of the omission traces to an unresolved V gene where checked; the cause of the rest is unknown. V and J calls and clone size are those listed in that table; D and trimming were worked out from the DNA. For this sample there are about 230,000 clones; around four fifths appear just once. 2% to 3% of the sample belongs to the ten largest clones.

Here is what the overall study found, with its caveats: How much clinical and demographic metadata was included differed by source and by participant, and the metadata was provided uncurated.

The receptor's source is a woman in her 70s with active or convalescent COVID-19. Sequencing was carried out using peripheral blood.

The DNA sequence reads TGTGCCAGCAGTTACTTATTTGGTGTAGAAAAGCAGTTCTTC. This yields the protein CASSYLFGVEKQFF. The chain is encoded by TRBV6-5 joined to TRBJ2-1; no D gene is confidently identified. As encoded in the germline V gene, CDR1 is MNHEY while CDR2 is SVGAGI. Counted from cysteine to phenylalanine, this CDR3 has 14 amino acids. Here the CDR3 DNA is all that survives: 42 bases in frame from base 1. V is cut by 1 base and J by 11 bases, and the space between the germline ends is 15 bases.